A selection of T cell receptor beta chains follows, all from one sample in a study of blood T cell repertoires in COVID-19. TCRdb's table, derived via immunoSEQ multiplex PCR, lists solely in-frame clones and lacks some. The sample lists roughly 320,000 clones, approximately 85% seen once, with around 6.9% in the top ten. The sequenced sample consisted of peripheral blood. All receptors derive from a human donor in a cohort sampled during active COVID-19. Both conserved end residues are part of each CDR3. A D gene is named only where the DNA matches it firmly.

CDR3: CASIPDNQETQYF
D: -
J: TRBJ2-5
length: 13
V: TRBV12-3/TRBV12-4

CDR3: CASNDRGKDYEQYF
D: TRBD1
J: TRBJ2-7
length: 14
V: TRBV2

CDR3: CASSYGTGGANVLTF
D: TRBD1
J: TRBJ2-6
length: 15
V: TRBV6-5

CDR3: CSVGQNTEAFF
D: -
J: TRBJ1-1
length: 11
V: TRBV20-1

CDR3: CASSQLAGALEQYF
D: TRBD2
J: TRBJ2-7
length: 14
V: TRBV9

CDR3: CATSRPLGQGGHQPQHF
D: TRBD1
J: TRBJ1-5
length: 17
V: TRBV15

CDR3: CAWSVLLAETQYF
D: -
J: TRBJ2-5
length: 13
V: TRBV30

CDR3: CAISEEGRKYGYTF
D: -
J: TRBJ1-2
length: 14
V: TRBV10-3

CDR3: CATSEGGGSPYEQFF
D: -
J: TRBJ2-1
length: 15
V: TRBV24-1

CDR3: CASSFLQGDFLETQYF
D: TRBD1
J: TRBJ2-5
length: 16
V: TRBV27

CDR3: CATSSLGGENEQFF
D: TRBD2
J: TRBJ2-1
length: 14
V: TRBV24-1

CDR3: CASSFGTGRNYGYTF
D: TRBD1
J: TRBJ1-2
length: 15
V: TRBV2

CDR3: CASQNTEAFF
D: -
J: TRBJ1-1
length: 10
V: TRBV30

CDR3: CASSGQGADTQYF
D: TRBD1
J: TRBJ2-3
length: 13
V: TRBV12-3/TRBV12-4

CDR3: CASRTGLSTYNEQFF
D: -
J: TRBJ2-1
length: 15
V: TRBV27

CDR3: CASSLFEGNEQFF
D: -
J: TRBJ2-1
length: 13
V: TRBV5-1

CDR3: CASTDRLHSGNTIYF
D: -
J: TRBJ1-3
length: 15
V: TRBV7-6

CDR3: CASSTYGGGGTEAFF
D: -
J: TRBJ1-1
length: 15
V: TRBV19

CDR3: CASSYSAGQPQHF
D: -
J: TRBJ1-5
length: 13
V: TRBV6-5

CDR3: CASSPPRGNNYGYTF
D: -
J: TRBJ1-2
length: 15
V: TRBV3-1/TRBV3-2

CDR3: CASSRKTDYDGYTF
D: -
J: TRBJ1-2
length: 14
V: TRBV5-1

CDR3: CASSLDLGGRAFF
D: -
J: TRBJ1-1
length: 13
V: TRBV11-2

CDR3: CATSDQGIYTDTQYF
D: -
J: TRBJ2-3
length: 15
V: TRBV24-1

CDR3: CASSVAGGRLSTDTQYF
D: TRBD2
J: TRBJ2-3
length: 17
V: TRBV9

CDR3: CASRLAGAINTGELFF
D: TRBD2
J: TRBJ2-2
length: 16
V: TRBV3-1/TRBV3-2

CDR3: CASRMTSGGINEQFF
D: TRBD2
J: TRBJ2-1
length: 15
V: TRBV6-5

CDR3: CASSSHFDLLNYGYTF
D: -
J: TRBJ1-2
length: 16
V: TRBV7-9

CDR3: CATSGGTGLYNQPQHF
D: TRBD1
J: TRBJ1-5
length: 16
V: TRBV24-1

CDR3: CAGTRDRQNTEAFF
D: TRBD1
J: TRBJ1-1
length: 14
V: TRBV30

CDR3: CASSHGTSAYNEQFF
D: TRBD2
J: TRBJ2-1
length: 15
V: TRBV3-1/TRBV3-2

CDR3: CSAGSGQDSSYGYTF
D: TRBD1
J: TRBJ1-2
length: 15
V: TRBV29-1

CDR3: CASSRNTGGRRNEKLFF
D: -
J: TRBJ1-4
length: 17
V: TRBV28

CDR3: CASSSGTGFSSGANVLTF
D: -
J: TRBJ2-6
length: 18
V: TRBV13

CDR3: CASSWSGGPTDTQYF
D: TRBD2
J: TRBJ2-3
length: 15
V: TRBV6-5

CDR3: CASSFSGGVSYNEQFF
D: TRBD2
J: TRBJ2-1
length: 16
V: TRBV11-3

CDR3: CASSVAVSGLRGPYNEQFF
D: -
J: TRBJ2-1
length: 19
V: TRBV9

CDR3: CASSLAGYTEAFF
D: -
J: TRBJ1-1
length: 13
V: TRBV5-6

CDR3: CASSSGTGGRGYTF
D: TRBD1
J: TRBJ1-2
length: 14
V: TRBV7-9

CDR3: CATSDPRPSGGETQYF
D: TRBD2
J: TRBJ2-5
length: 16
V: TRBV24-1

CDR3: CASSPFRAGYGYTF
D: -
J: TRBJ1-2
length: 14
V: TRBV3-1/TRBV3-2

CDR3: CAQHRGGEQYF
D: -
J: TRBJ2-7
length: 11
V: TRBV30

CDR3: CASSLMPGTGGDGYTF
D: TRBD1
J: TRBJ1-2
length: 16
V: TRBV7-3

CDR3: CASSRTGGSVTEAFF
D: TRBD1
J: TRBJ1-1
length: 15
V: TRBV5-1

CDR3: CASSPGVGGYTF
D: -
J: TRBJ1-2
length: 12
V: TRBV6-5

CDR3: CASSKTGTDTQYF
D: -
J: TRBJ2-3
length: 13
V: TRBV11-2

CDR3: CASSLSGLGANEKLFF
D: -
J: TRBJ1-4
length: 16
V: TRBV6-5

CDR3: CASQWDRGSAGELFF
D: TRBD1
J: TRBJ2-2
length: 15
V: TRBV3-1/TRBV3-2

CDR3: CASSPGYTEAFF
D: -
J: TRBJ1-1
length: 12
V: TRBV9

CDR3: CASSPQLAGDQETQYF
D: TRBD2
J: TRBJ2-5
length: 16
V: TRBV19

CDR3: CASSLIGGSAYEQYF
D: -
J: TRBJ2-7
length: 15
V: TRBV5-1

CDR3: CASSPDSNLEQYF
D: -
J: TRBJ2-7
length: 13
V: TRBV7-9

CDR3: CATSGEERDSYEQYF
D: TRBD2
J: TRBJ2-7
length: 15
V: TRBV15

CDR3: CASSLDGRADTQYF
D: TRBD2
J: TRBJ2-3
length: 14
V: TRBV5-1

CDR3: CASSYMGGAGEKLFF
D: -
J: TRBJ1-4
length: 15
V: TRBV6-5